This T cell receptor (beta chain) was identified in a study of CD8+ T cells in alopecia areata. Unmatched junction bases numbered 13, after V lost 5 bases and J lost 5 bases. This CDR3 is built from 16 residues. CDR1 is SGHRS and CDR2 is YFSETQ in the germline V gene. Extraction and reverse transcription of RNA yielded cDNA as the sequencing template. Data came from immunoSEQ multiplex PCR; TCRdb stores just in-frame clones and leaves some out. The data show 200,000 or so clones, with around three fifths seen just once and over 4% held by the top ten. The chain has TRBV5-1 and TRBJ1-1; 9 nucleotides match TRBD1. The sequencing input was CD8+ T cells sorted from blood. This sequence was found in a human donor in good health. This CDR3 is CASRPTQGAWGTEAFF. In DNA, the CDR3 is TGCGCCAGCAGGCCCACACAGGGGGCTTGGGGAACTGAAGCTTTCTTT.